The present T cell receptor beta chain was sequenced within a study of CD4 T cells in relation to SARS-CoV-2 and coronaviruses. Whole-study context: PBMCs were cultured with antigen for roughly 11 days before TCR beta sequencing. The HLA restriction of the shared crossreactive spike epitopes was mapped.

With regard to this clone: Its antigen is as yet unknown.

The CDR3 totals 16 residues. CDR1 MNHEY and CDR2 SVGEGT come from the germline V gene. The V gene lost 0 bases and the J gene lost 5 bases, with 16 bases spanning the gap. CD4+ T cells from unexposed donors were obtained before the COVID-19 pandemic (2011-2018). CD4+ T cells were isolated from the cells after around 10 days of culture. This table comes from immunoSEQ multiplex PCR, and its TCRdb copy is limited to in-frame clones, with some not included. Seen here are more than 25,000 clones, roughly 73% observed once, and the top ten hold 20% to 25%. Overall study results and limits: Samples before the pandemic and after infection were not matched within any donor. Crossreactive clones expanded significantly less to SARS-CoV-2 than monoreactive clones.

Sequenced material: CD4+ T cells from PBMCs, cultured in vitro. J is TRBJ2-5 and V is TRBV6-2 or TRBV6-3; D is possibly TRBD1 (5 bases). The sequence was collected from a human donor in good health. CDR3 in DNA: TGTGCCAGCAGTTACTCGCGGCCTGGGGCCGGGGAGACCCAGTACTTC. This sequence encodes CASSYSRPGAGETQYF.